This T cell receptor (beta chain) was identified during a study of cytomegalovirus exposure and HLA in healthy donors. Study results and caveats: Previous analysis showed most TCR beta V segments were productive about 87% or about 30% of the time. The authors later linked a missense DCLRE1C variant to TCR beta V- and J-gene trimming. Using the classifier, cytomegalovirus status was reportedly diagnosed with high specificity and sensitivity. Specificity of a few CMV-associated chains for CMV antigens was verified in vitro.

A remark on this clone: Its cognate antigen is unknown.

The study ran its PCR with 60 Vbeta and 13 Jbeta primers. Assay: immunoSEQ multiplex PCR; the TCRdb copy retains only in-frame clones and omits some. The sample records about 200,000 clones, roughly 83% being singletons. The CDR3 covers 14 residues. The V gene end was trimmed by 5 bases and the J gene end by 3 bases; junction bases not matched to a gene: 5. Germline V gene sequence: CDR1 MDHEN, CDR2 SYDVKM. The sample taken for sequencing was PBMCs. The chain recombines TRBV28 with TRBJ1-2; 8 bases fit TRBD1. The sequence derives from a male donor in good health and CMV-seropositive. CDR3: CASSTPDRDYGYTF. CDR3 coding DNA: TGTGCCAGCAGTACCCCGGACAGGGACTATGGCTACACCTTC.